The present entry profiles one TCR beta chain with its context. Its antigen specificity is not known. Base qualities are missing; no much larger clone stands one base away. The immunoSEQ Assay, a bias-controlled multiplex PCR, was used to amplify TCRbeta CDR3 regions from genomic DNA. The authors' pipeline ran thus. Nucleated cell counts per sample were estimated from amplification of reference gene primers within the assay. To quantify the absolute abundance of each unique TCRbeta CDR3 rearrangement, sequence reads were collapsed and filtered. For each sample, productive Simpson clonality was calculated as the square root of Simpson's diversity index over productive rearrangements. This is the immuneACCESS table as TCRdb keeps it, with only in-frame sequences that have V and J called. A part of the clones is gone; compared with another copy, unresolved V genes explain less than half, and the rest is unexplained. V and J calls and clone size are copied from that table; D and trimming were computed from the DNA. This sample holds tens of thousands of clones; around 91% were observed only once. The top ten clonotypes cover under 0.65% of the sample.

This sample is part of a study of blood T cell repertoires in COVID-19 (dated by TCRdb to 2018 to 2020). Background for the entire study: The collaborator samples originated in the United States, Italy and Spain and spanned the acute and convalescent phases of COVID-19. The prospective study material was composed of cDNA or gDNA derived from T cells, B-cell-depleted T cells, or PBMCs. Subjects who had been exposed to COVID-19, were actively infected with it, or had recovered from it provided the deeply sampled blood TCRbeta repertoires that made up the dataset. A freely available public database, intended as a resource for researchers studying the immune response to SARS-CoV-2, is where the repertoires were released. The samples were drawn from the first 160 participants of the ongoing ImmuneRACE study and from over 950 subjects provided by 6 global collaborators. A de-identified subject ID, COVID-19 status, age in years and sex were almost always included in the sample metadata. Where available, HLA class I and class II types were obtained from metadata supplied by the sample provider rather than from assay-based typing.

Overall study outcomes, separate from this receptor: The amount of clinical and demographic metadata varied by source and participant and was provided uncurated.

One collaborating source in Seattle enrolled patients during active infection and followed them longitudinally through the course of disease. The collaborating institutions used their own protocols to collect whole blood in K2EDTA tubes. For TCRbeta analysis, collaborators shipped samples as frozen whole blood, isolated PBMCs, or DNA extracted from either of those sample types. As encoded in the germline V gene, CDR1 is MNHEY while CDR2 is SVGAGI. The junction shows trimming of 2 bases on V and 6 bases on J, plus 10 bases between the germline ends. The CDR3 runs 13 residues from the cysteine to the phenylalanine. The entry retains the CDR3 DNA only, 39 bases that are in frame from base 1.

Sequencing input: peripheral blood. This TCR was sampled from a man aged 45-60 years with COVID-19, enrolled during active disease. The chain links TRBV6-5 with TRBJ1-1; TRBD1 is a weak D gene call, 6 bases matching. The DNA reads TGTGCCAGCAGTTACAGGGGGAGGGCTGAAGCTTTCTTT. It is translated as CASSYRGRAEAFF.